What follows are 17 T cell receptor beta chains derived from one specimen sequenced in a study of T-cell reconstitution after alpha-beta-depleted transplantation in children. Unique molecular identifiers were incorporated into the prepared TCRbeta library. TCRdb fed the PCR reads into MiXCR, producing one record per CDR3 protein. The sample consists of around 500,000 distinct CDR3 sequences, under 15% of them appearing once. The specimen comprised PBMCs from the stem cell graft donor, sampled from the stem cell graft. Source of these receptors: a human donor who donated a stem cell graft to a child with combined immunodeficiency.

This chain uses TRBV7-3 with TRBJ2-5; tentatively, D is TRBD1 (6 bases). With 2 bases removed from V and 2 bases from J, the gap between germline ends came to 12 bases. The V gene's germline CDR1 is SGHTA and CDR2 FQGTGA. CDR3 size: 15 residues. The CDR3 DNA reads as TGTGCCAGCAGCTTAGGGGGCGCAGATCAAGAGACCCAGTACTTC. It codes for CASSLGGADQETQYF.

The rearrangement uses TRBV6-5 and TRBJ2-1, with 7 bases fitting TRBD2. The germline V gene has CDR1 MNHEY and CDR2 SVGAGI. This CDR3 has 16 residues. Losses at the gene ends were 0 bases for V and 4 bases for J; bases not matched to a gene: 6. CDR3: CASSYSFRGEYNEQFF. The CDR3 coding sequence is TGTGCCAGCAGTTACTCGTTCCGGGGGGAGTACAATGAGCAGTTCTTC.

This clonotype was seen more than once but under ten times. This chain joins TRBV7-2 and TRBJ1-2; 7 bases are a match to TRBD1. V was clipped by 2 bases and J by 1 base; unmatched bases: 4. CDR1 SGHTA and CDR2 FQGNSA come from the germline V gene. The CDR3 is 15 residues long. The CDR3 DNA follows: TGTGCCAGCAGCTTAAGGGACAGCTATAACTATGGCTACACCTTC. It codes for CASSLRDSYNYGYTF.

This clonotype was picked up a small number of times. The V call is TRBV18, the J call TRBJ2-3; D is possibly TRBD2 (6 bases). The V end lost 2 bases, the J end lost 2 bases, and 11 bases lay between the germline ends. CDR1 and CDR2 from the germline V gene are KGHSH and LQKENI. The CDR3 runs 15 residues. CDR3 bases: TGTGCCAGCTCACCATTTGGAGGGGACACAGATACGCAGTATTTT. As protein: CASSPFGGDTDTQYF.

The chain combines TRBV20-1 with TRBJ1-2, with 9 bases aligning to TRBD1. J was trimmed by 4 bases and V by 5 bases; bases with no gene match: 14. The CDR3 sequence is 16 residues long. Germline values: CDR1 DFQATT, CDR2 SNEGSKA (reference sequence). For the CDR3, the DNA is TGCAGTGCTCTTGACCAATACAGGGGGCCCAGCTATGGCTACACCTTC. Its translation is CSALDQYRGPSYGYTF.

V usage is TRBV5-5 and J usage is TRBJ1-5, with 7 bases matching TRBD1. Germline values: CDR1 SGHKS, CDR2 YYEKEE (reference sequence). J gave up 5 bases and V 0 bases, and 2 bases lay outside the gene matches. There are 14 residues in the CDR3. The CDR3 sequence: CASSLATGDQPQHF. CDR3 nucleotide sequence: TGTGCCAGCAGCTTGGCAACAGGGGATCAGCCCCAGCATTTT.

The rearrangement joins TRBV2 to TRBJ2-1; 8 bases agree with TRBD1. The germline gives CDR1 SNHLY, CDR2 FYNNEI. J was trimmed by 6 bases and V by 7 bases; bases with no gene match: 8. The length of the CDR3 is 14 residues. In nucleotides, the CDR3 is TGTGCCAGCATACAGACAGGGGAATTCAATGAGCAGTTCTTC. This translates into CASIQTGEFNEQFF. Complete variable domain (other parts from reference TRBV2 and TRBJ2-1): EPEVTQTPSHQVTQMGQEVILRCVPISNHLYFYWYRQILGQKVEFLVSFYNNEISEKSEIFDDQFSVERPDGSNFTLKIRSTKLEDSAMYFCASIQTGEFNEQFFGPGTRLTVL.

This clonotype appeared a single time. The chain links TRBV5-6 to TRBJ2-7; D ambiguous. Per the germline V gene, CDR1 is SGHDT and CDR2 is YYEEEE. V was cut by 2 bases and J by 1 base, with 16 bases left in between. CDR3 length: 16 amino acids. The CDR3 reads CASSFWADEASYEQYF. CDR3 in DNA: TGTGCCAGCAGCTTCTGGGCCGACGAGGCATCCTACGAGCAGTACTTC.

Written as DNA, the CDR3 is TGTGCCAGCGGCCTATGGAATGAGCAGTTCTTC. Protein: CASGLWNEQFF. The chain recombines TRBV27 with TRBJ2-1; D not certain. The germline gives CDR1 MNHEY, CDR2 SMNVEV (reference sequence). The V end was cut by 8 bases, the J end by 7 bases, with 9 bases between. This CDR3 spans 11 amino acids.

Many counts were recorded for this clonotype. This chain connects TRBV20-1 to TRBJ2-3, with unresolved D. V was cut by 4 bases and J by 3 bases, with 23 bases left in between. CDR1 and CDR2 (germline): DFQATT, SNEGSKA (reference sequence). This CDR3 is 17 amino acids long. Here the CDR3 reads CSAMSRVRLPATDTQYF. In nucleotides, the CDR3 is TGCAGTGCTATGAGTAGGGTCCGACTCCCAGCGACAGATACGCAGTATTTT.

J is TRBJ2-1 and V is TRBV12-3 or TRBV12-4; TRBD1 matches 9 bases. The CDR3 length is 17 residues. After removal of 3 bases from V and 9 bases from J, the junction contained 15 bases not matched to a gene. The CDR3 DNA follows: TGTGCCAGCAGTTTGAGTTTTAGGGGACAGGGTCCCCCTGAGCAGTTCTTC. Translation: CASSLSFRGQGPPEQFF.

The sample holds a few counts of this clonotype. The V call is TRBV20-1, the J call TRBJ1-3; 7 positions agree with TRBD1. CDR1 DFQATT and CDR2 SNEGSKA come from the germline V gene (reference sequence). Trimming at V came to 2 bases and at J to 7 bases, leaving 5 bases not matched to a gene. The CDR3 runs to 13 residues. The CDR3 reads CSARSGTENTIYF. In DNA, the CDR3 is TGCAGTGCTAGAAGCGGGACAGAGAACACCATATATTTT.

The chain carries TRBV11-1 and TRBJ2-1, with 14 bases aligning to TRBD2. Germline trimming cut 5 bases from V and 4 bases from J; bases unmatched to any gene: 13. This CDR3 is built from 19 residues. Germline-derived CDR1 and CDR2 are SGHAT and FQDESV (reference sequence). The CDR3 loop is CASSAPGLAGVFRYNEQFF. As DNA, the CDR3 is TGTGCCAGCAGCGCACCGGGACTAGCGGGAGTCTTTAGGTACAATGAGCAGTTCTTC.

This clonotype was recorded at least ten times. The chain couples TRBV10-2 to TRBJ2-7; D is possibly TRBD2 (6 bases). The CDR3 covers 15 residues. Looked up from germline, CDR1 is WSHSY and CDR2 is SAAADI. V lost 1 base to trimming and J lost 4 bases, with 14 bases between them. CDR3 coding DNA: TGCGCCAGCAGTGAGTTCATGGCGGGATATTACGAGCAGTACTTC. This gives the protein CASSEFMAGYYEQYF.

This clonotype was counted at least ten times. The chain employs TRBV6-5 and TRBJ1-1; D is undetermined. V was trimmed by 1 base and J by 4 bases, leaving 1 base between them. This CDR3 spans 11 amino acids. The V gene's germline CDR1 is MNHEY and CDR2 SVGAGI. In nucleotides, the CDR3 is TGTGCCAGCAGTTACTTCACTGAAGCTTTCTTT. As protein: CASSYFTEAFF.

The chain uses TRBV12-3 or TRBV12-4 and TRBJ2-5, with 10 bases fitting TRBD1. The CDR3 runs 16 residues. V trimming: 0 bases; J trimming: 5 bases; junction bases outside the gene matches: 6. The CDR3: CASSLARGQGMETQYF. The CDR3 DNA reads as TGTGCCAGCAGTTTAGCGCGGGGACAGGGGATGGAGACCCAGTACTTC.

This clonotype appeared many times. The chain joins TRBV19 to TRBJ1-2; a weak D match, TRBD1 (6 bases). Trimming stripped 5 bases from V and 4 bases from J, with 14 bases between. The CDR3 is 14 residues long. The germline V gene has CDR1 LNHDA and CDR2 SQIVND (reference sequence). As DNA, the CDR3 is TGTGCCAGTAGTCTTTCCGACAGGCTCTATGGCTACACCTTC. Translation gives CASSLSDRLYGYTF.